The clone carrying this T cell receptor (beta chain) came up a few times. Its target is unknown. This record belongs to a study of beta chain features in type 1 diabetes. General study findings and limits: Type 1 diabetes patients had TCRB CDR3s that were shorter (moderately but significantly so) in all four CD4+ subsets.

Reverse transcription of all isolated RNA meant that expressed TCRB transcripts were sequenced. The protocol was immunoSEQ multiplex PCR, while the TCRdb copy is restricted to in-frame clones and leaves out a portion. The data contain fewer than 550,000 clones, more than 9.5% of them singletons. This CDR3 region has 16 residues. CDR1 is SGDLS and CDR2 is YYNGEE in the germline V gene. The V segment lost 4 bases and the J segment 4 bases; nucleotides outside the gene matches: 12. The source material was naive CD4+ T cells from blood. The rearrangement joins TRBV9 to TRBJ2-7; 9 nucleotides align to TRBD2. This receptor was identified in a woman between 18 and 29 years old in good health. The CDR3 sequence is CASSPENPGLAYEQYF. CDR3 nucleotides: TGTGCCAGCAGCCCCGAAAATCCGGGACTAGCTTACGAGCAGTACTTC.